The rows below give T cell receptor beta chains drawn from one sample of a study of T cells expressing NK-cell markers. TCRdb reprocessed the 5' RACE reads, with one entry per CDR3 protein and no DNA. This repertoire includes about 150,000 distinct CDR3 sequences. The sequenced sample consisted of blood T cells: a sorted CD56 or NKG2C T cell subset, CD4+ or CD8+ T cells, or bulk PBMC T cells (not recorded which). These receptors all stem from a woman aged 45-65 years in good health. The CDR3 runs from the conserved cysteine through the conserved F or W.

TRBJ2-3,TRBV7-6,CASSPRDYGADTQYF
TRBJ1-1,TRBV12-3/TRBV12-4,CASTFDPSGEAFF
TRBJ2-7,TRBV29-1,CSVESRESYEQYF
TRBJ2-7,TRBV20-1,CSAEGLARSYEQYF
TRBJ2-2,TRBV30,CAWIRGTPNTGELFF
TRBJ2-2,TRBV7-2,CASSLVWLGLGDPGELFF
TRBJ2-1,TRBV7-2,CASSGTVDNEQFF
TRBJ1-5,TRBV2,CASSEVGQGSFGYSNQPQHF
TRBJ2-1,TRBV20-1,CSAGTSGSPNEQFF
TRBJ2-7,TRBV7-6,CASSPFGVSGEQYF
TRBJ1-1,TRBV5-1,CASSLAGTMNTEAFF
TRBJ1-2,TRBV12-3/TRBV12-4,CASSFGSNYGYTF
TRBJ2-1,TRBV7-2,CASSLSGRDHNEQFF